The clone carrying this T cell receptor beta chain showed up just a few times. In the original workflow: By means of reference gene primer amplification, nucleated cell counts were estimated. Clones were read by immunoSEQ multiplex PCR, and TCRdb kept only the in-frame ones, dropping some. V and J calls and clone size follow that table, whereas D and trimming were derived from the DNA. The sample has more than 45,000 clones; about 85% are singletons. Seattle cases were enrolled at active infection and followed longitudinally. This entry comes from a study of blood T cell repertoires in COVID-19. Turning to the study itself: Donors in the United States, Italy and Spain gave samples during acute or convalescent COVID-19. T cells, B-cell-depleted T cells, or PBMCs supplied cDNA or gDNA.

Source material: peripheral blood. This clonotype originated in an elderly woman with COVID-19, enrolled during active disease.

The CDR3 spells CASSDSQGAVGGYTF. DNA of the CDR3: TGTGCCAGCAGTGATAGTCAGGGGGCCGTCGGTGGCTACACCTTC. The V call is TRBV2, the J call TRBJ1-2, with 8 bases matching TRBD1. The length of the CDR3 is 15 residues. In germline, CDR1 is SNHLY, CDR2 FYNNEI. With 3 bases clipped from V and 7 bases from J, the junction kept 10 bases outside the gene matches.